Listed below are T cell receptor beta chains from one sample, sequenced in a study of shared clonotypes between healthy human individuals. TCRdb's table, derived via immunoSEQ multiplex PCR, lists solely in-frame clones and lacks some. The sample lists 2.3 million or so clones, more than 85% seen once, with 0.39% in the top ten. Material: naive CD4+ T cells from PBMCs. The receptors shown here come from a man between 18 and 35 years old in good health. Some clones in this sample may be carry-over from other donors' samples. The CDR3 runs from the conserved cysteine through the conserved F or W. The order of the fields is V gene, J gene, D gene, clone size, CDR3 DNA, CDR3 protein. The D gene is left open where the match is weak. Some rows mark clone size as missing; the rest say once, few, many or name a class of expanded clone.

TRBV27	TRBJ1-5	.	.	TGTGCCAGCGCTGGGAGCAATCAGCCCCAGCATTTT	CASAGSNQPQHF
TRBV7-2	TRBJ1-5	.	once	TGTGCCAGCAGCTTAGGTGGGGCCGTGAATCAGCCCCAGCATTTT	CASSLGGAVNQPQHF
TRBV6-1	TRBJ1-5	.	.	TGTGCCAGCGGTAGACGGACGGCGCAGCCCCAGCATTTT	CASGRRTAQPQHF
TRBV7-9	TRBJ2-1	TRBD2	.	TGTGCCAGCAGCCGCGAACCGGGACTAGGGGTGTACAATGAGCAGTTCTTC	CASSREPGLGVYNEQFF
TRBV30	TRBJ2-2	.	.	TGTGCCTGGAAGTGGGGTAGGGCCAACACCGGGGAGCTGTTTTTT	CAWKWGRANTGELFF
TRBV6-6	TRBJ1-1	TRBD1	.	TGTGCCAGCAGTTTCAGGGACAGGGGTGATGCTTTCTTT	CASSFRDRGDAFF
TRBV28	TRBJ2-7	.	.	TGTGCCAGCAGCCATTTGAGGGCCGGGACACTGGGCTACGAGCAGTACTTC	CASSHLRAGTLGYEQYF
TRBV28	TRBJ2-7	.	.	TGTGCCAGCAGTGCGGCTAGCCGGGGCGAGCAGTACTTC	CASSAASRGEQYF
TRBV9	TRBJ2-3	.	.	TGTGCCAGCAGCGAGTACCGGCCTGCAGATACGCAGTATTTT	CASSEYRPADTQYF
TRBV5-5	TRBJ1-2	.	.	TGTGCCAGCAGCCGTGACCGGGGTGGCTACACCTTC	CASSRDRGGYTF
TRBV30	TRBJ1-4	TRBD1	few	TGTGCCTGGAGGAGGAGACAGGGAGGTGAAAAACTGTTTTTT	CAWRRRQGGEKLFF
TRBV28	TRBJ1-2	TRBD1	.	TGTGCCAGCAGTCCTCCGACAGGGGGCTATGGCTACACCTTC	CASSPPTGGYGYTF
TRBV18	TRBJ1-1	.	once	TGTGCCAGCTCACCACTAATAAAGGAGATCGACACTGAAGCTTTCTTT	CASSPLIKEIDTEAFF
TRBV6-5	TRBJ1-1	.	.	TGTGCCAGCAGTGACTATGGGGGGCTGGGAACTGAAGCTTTCTTT	CASSDYGGLGTEAFF
TRBV4-1	TRBJ2-7	TRBD2	.	TGCGCCAGCAGCCAAGGACTAGCATCGGGCGAGCAGTACTTC	CASSQGLASGEQYF
TRBV11-3	TRBJ2-1	.	.	TGTGCCAGCAGCTTAAATGGCGATGAGCAGTTCTTC	CASSLNGDEQFF
TRBV2	TRBJ1-6	.	.	TGTGCCAGCAGTGGTGAAGGGGGTGGGAATTCACCCCTCCACTTT	CASSGEGGGNSPLHF
TRBV27	TRBJ1-4	.	.	TGTGCCAGCAGTTTGAAGGCCCTGTGGAATGAAAAACTGTTTTTT	CASSLKALWNEKLFF
TRBV5-4	TRBJ2-5	TRBD2	.	TGTGCCAGCAGCTTGGAGACCGGGAGGGCCTCCTCCTTCTCGGAGACCCAGTACTTC	CASSLETGRASSFSETQYF
TRBV28	TRBJ2-7	.	.	TGTGCCAGCAGCTCAACGGGACGGAGCCTCGGCGAGCAGTACTTC	CASSSTGRSLGEQYF
TRBV28	TRBJ1-2	.	.	TGTGCCAGCAGTTTACGGGCCAGGACAATCTACGGCTACACCTTC	CASSLRARTIYGYTF
TRBV7-9	TRBJ2-1	TRBD2	.	TGTGCCAGCAGCCCCTGGGGGGGGTCCAGGGACAATGAGCAGTTCTTC	CASSPWGGSRDNEQFF
TRBV27	TRBJ2-7	.	.	TGTGCCAGCAACAGGGATTACGATTTTGGGCAGTACTTC	CASNRDYDFGQYF
TRBV29-1	TRBJ1-2	TRBD1	.	TGCAGCGTTGACGGCCAGGGGGCATATGGCTACACCTTC	CSVDGQGAYGYTF
TRBV6-1	TRBJ2-3	.	.	TGTGCCAGCTTATTTGCACCGAGCACAGATACGCAGTATTTT	CASLFAPSTDTQYF
TRBV2	TRBJ2-1	.	.	TGTGCCAGCAGTGAAGGGCAGGCCCGACTGTTCTTC	CASSEGQARLFF
TRBV7-8	TRBJ2-7	.	.	TGTGCCAGCAGCTTCGACCCAACCTCCGAGCAGTACTTC	CASSFDPTSEQYF
TRBV7-9	TRBJ2-3	TRBD1	.	TGTGCCAGCAGCTTATCCGCCAGGGGGCTCTGGGGAGATACGCAGTATTTT	CASSLSARGLWGDTQYF
TRBV6-5	TRBJ2-7	.	.	TGTGCCAGCAGTTACACGGTGGGCAGGGACTACGAGCAGTACTTC	CASSYTVGRDYEQYF
TRBV28	TRBJ2-7	.	.	TGTGCCAGCAGCTCAACAACCTACGAGCAGTACTTC	CASSSTTYEQYF
TRBV6-6	TRBJ2-7	.	.	TGTGCCAGCAGTTACGTCGAGAGCCTCCCCTACGAGCAGTACTTC	CASSYVESLPYEQYF
TRBV9	TRBJ2-3	.	.	TGTGCCAGCAGCGTCTCGGAGGGCAGCACAGATACGCAGTATTTT	CASSVSEGSTDTQYF
TRBV5-6	TRBJ2-5	TRBD1	once	TGTGCCAGCAGCTTGGCGAGGGACAGGGAAGAGACCCAGTACTTC	CASSLARDREETQYF
TRBV7-2	TRBJ2-6	.	.	TGTGCCAGCAGCTTAGTGGGCGCAGGGGCTGGGGCCAACGTCCTGACTTTC	CASSLVGAGAGANVLTF
TRBV27	TRBJ1-3	TRBD1	.	TGTGCCAGCAGTCCGGGACAGGGGATGGCTGGAAACACCATATATTTT	CASSPGQGMAGNTIYF
TRBV6-5	TRBJ2-7	TRBD2	.	TGTGCCAGCAGGCTACTAGCGGGATCCACCTACGAGCAGTACTTC	CASRLLAGSTYEQYF
TRBV11-2	TRBJ1-4	.	once	TGTGCCAGCAGCCCAAGGTTATGGGAGAATGAAAAACTGTTTTTT	CASSPRLWENEKLFF
TRBV7-8	TRBJ2-1	.	.	TGTGCCAGCAGCTTAGCCAGGACGACCTACAATGAGCAGTTCTTC	CASSLARTTYNEQFF
TRBV5-1	TRBJ1-1	.	.	TGCGCCAGCAGCTTGGGGGGGAGCCTGAACACTGAAGCTTTCTTT	CASSLGGSLNTEAFF
TRBV7-9	TRBJ1-1	TRBD1	.	TGTGCCAGCAGTTTGAGGACAGGGGGCGGGGAGACTGAAGCTTTCTTT	CASSLRTGGGETEAFF
TRBV29-1	TRBJ1-2	TRBD1	.	TGCAGCGTGGAGAGGGGACAGGGCTCTGGCTACACCTTC	CSVERGQGSGYTF
TRBV28	TRBJ1-3	.	.	TGTGCCAGCAGTTTCGGGGGGACCGGAAACACCATATATTTT	CASSFGGTGNTIYF
TRBV7-3	TRBJ2-1	.	.	TGTGCCAGCATCCAGGGGGGAGGCTCCTACAATGAGCAGTTCTTC	CASIQGGGSYNEQFF
TRBV28	TRBJ1-3	.	.	TGTGCCAGCAGTCCCATTAGAAACACCATATATTTT	CASSPIRNTIYF
TRBV30	TRBJ2-3	.	.	TGTGCCTGGGGAGGGGTAGATACGCAGTATTTT	CAWGGVDTQYF
TRBV30	TRBJ1-5	TRBD1	.	TGTGCCTGGAGTTCGCAGGGGGGCCAGCCCCAGCATTTT	CAWSSQGGQPQHF
TRBV5-6	TRBJ2-5	.	.	TGTGCCAGCAGCTTAGGACGGGGGGAGACCCAGTACTTC	CASSLGRGETQYF
TRBV27	TRBJ2-1	.	.	TGTGCCAGCAGTTTACGCAAGACAGGCAGCTCCTACAATGAGCAGTTCTTC	CASSLRKTGSSYNEQFF
TRBV28	TRBJ2-5	.	.	TGTGCCAGCAGTTTAGGACTCCCAGAGACCCAGTACTTC	CASSLGLPETQYF
TRBV5-1	TRBJ2-7	TRBD2	.	TGCGCCAGCAGCTCGGAGGGACTAGCGGGAGTGTGGGGCGAGCAGTACTTC	CASSSEGLAGVWGEQYF
TRBV6-1	TRBJ1-5	.	.	TGTGCCAGCAGTGGTACCCAGACCACCTATCAGCCCCAGCATTTT	CASSGTQTTYQPQHF
TRBV18	TRBJ2-2	.	once	TGTGCCAGCTCACCCGGAACAGACCTCACCGGGGAGCTGTTTTTT	CASSPGTDLTGELFF
TRBV19	TRBJ2-1	TRBD2	.	TGTGCCAGTAGTATAGATCGGGCTAGCGGGGGGGCGGTTAATGAGCAGTTCTTC	CASSIDRASGGAVNEQFF
TRBV30	TRBJ2-7	TRBD2	.	TGTGCCTGGAGTGTACCCCGGGGAGGGGACGAGCAGTACTTC	CAWSVPRGGDEQYF
TRBV27	TRBJ2-7	.	.	TGTGCCAGCAGTTTATTGGTGGGAGGCTCCTACGAGCAGTACTTC	CASSLLVGGSYEQYF
TRBV6-5	TRBJ1-2	.	few	TGTGCCAGCAGTTACCCCGGGGGCTACACCTTC	CASSYPGGYTF
TRBV28	TRBJ2-5	TRBD2	.	TGTGCCAGCAGTTTATCCGGGGCGGGGGAAGAGACCCAGTACTTC	CASSLSGAGEETQYF
TRBV6-1	TRBJ1-2	.	.	TGTGCCAGCAGTGACATTCAGGGTGGCTACACCTTC	CASSDIQGGYTF